This T cell receptor beta chain was found in a study of cytomegalovirus exposure and HLA in healthy donors. CDR3 length equals 15 residues. V lost 7 bases, J lost 5 bases, and 21 bases lay in between. Per germline, CDR1 SGHRS and CDR2 YFSETQ. Concerning this clone: Its matching antigen is unknown.

Among the donors, all were healthy bone marrow donors. 60 Vbeta and 13 Jbeta primers were used in PCR. This table comes from immunoSEQ multiplex PCR, and its TCRdb copy is limited to in-frame clones, with some not included. The table records under 150,000 clones, 60% to 85% of them present only once. Study-level findings and limits: In vitro checks showed that three CMV-associated chains really do target CMV antigens. Earlier analysis yielded a pattern in which most TCR beta V segments were productive about 90% or about 30% of the time. Among immune exposure information, only CMV serostatus was available.

This TCR was sampled from a man younger than 35 in good health and CMV-seronegative. The rearrangement links TRBV5-1 to TRBJ2-5; tentative D call: TRBD2 (6 bases). Sequenced input: PBMCs. Written as DNA, the CDR3 is TGCGCCAGCGAGGAGGCGGGGACTGTGGGGGAGACCCAGTACTTC. This encodes CASEEAGTVGETQYF.